These 22 T cell receptor beta chains were sequenced from one sample in a study of cytomegalovirus exposure and HLA in healthy donors. Sequencing was performed with immunoSEQ multiplex PCR; in TCRdb, only in-frame clones are kept and a portion is missing. The data contain 150,000 to 200,000 clones, approximately 86% of them singletons. Sequenced: PBMCs. These receptors all stem from a woman under 30 in good health and CMV-seronegative.

The chain joins TRBV2 to TRBJ2-1, with D perhaps TRBD1 (5 bases). The CDR3 consists of 12 residues. Per the germline V gene, CDR1 is SNHLY and CDR2 is FYNNEI. V was trimmed by 7 bases and J by 9 bases, leaving 13 bases between them. Here the CDR3 DNA reads TGTGCCAGCACCCCAGAGCAGGGTGAGCAGTTCTTC. Its translation is CASTPEQGEQFF.

The CDR3 coding sequence is TGTGCCAGCTCAACTCGGGGGAATGAGCAGTACTTC. This codes for CASSTRGNEQYF. The V gene is TRBV18, the J gene TRBJ2-7, with D perhaps TRBD2 (6 bases). Germline V gives CDR1 KGHSH, CDR2 LQKENI. Trimming cost V 5 bases and J 7 bases, with 12 bases left between them. This CDR3 is 12 amino acids long.

This clone appeared once. The V call is TRBV29-1, the J call TRBJ2-1; TRBD1 agrees at 7 bases. CDR1 and CDR2 from the germline V gene are SQVTM and ANQGSEA. The CDR3 consists of 12 residues. With 0 bases clipped from V and 7 bases from J, the junction kept 0 bases outside the gene matches. CDR3 DNA sequence: TGCAGCGTTGAAGACAGGGGGAATGAGCAGTTCTTC. Translating gives CSVEDRGNEQFF.

The chain carries TRBV7-2 and TRBJ1-2, with a weak D call TRBD1 (6 bases). Germline assignment: CDR1 SGHTA and CDR2 FQGNSA. The V and J ends lost 2 bases and 6 bases respectively, with 22 bases between them. This CDR3 is built from 17 residues. The DNA for the CDR3 is TGTGCCAGCAGCTTAAAGAAGCGGGGATTAGGGGGAGATGGCTACACCTTC. This codes for CASSLKKRGLGGDGYTF.

V gene TRBV6-4 combines with J gene TRBJ2-7; 9 bases match TRBD2. The J segment lost 7 bases and the V segment lost 0 bases, leaving 13 bases of the junction unmatched. Germline CDR1 and CDR2: MRHNA and SNTAGT. CDR3 length equals 17 residues. In nucleotides, the CDR3 is TGTGCCAGCAGTGACTCGATCGCGGGAGGGCCTCGGGGGGAGCAGTACTTC. Its protein product is CASSDSIAGGPRGEQYF.

The chain has TRBV7-8 and TRBJ1-1; the D gene is possibly TRBD1 (6 bases). CDR3 size: 15 residues. V was clipped by 5 bases and J by 0 bases, with 13 bases between them. The germline V gene encodes CDR1 SGHVS and CDR2 FQNEAQ. The DNA for the CDR3 is TGTGCCAGCAGCGCGTCGACAGGAATGAACACTGAAGCTTTCTTT. This gives the protein CASSASTGMNTEAFF.

This clone was found a few times. The rearrangement uses TRBV12-5 and TRBJ1-2, with D possibly being TRBD1 (5 bases). The CDR3 extends over 14 amino acids. The germline gives CDR1 LGHNT, CDR2 FRNRAP. Trimming cost V 6 bases and J 2 bases, with 13 bases left between them. The CDR3 sequence is CASGPKEGNYGYTF. CDR3 nucleotide sequence: TGTGCTAGTGGGCCGAAGGAGGGGAACTATGGCTACACCTTC.

The table lists this clone with a count of one. The chain combines TRBV29-1 with TRBJ1-1; D ambiguous. CDR1 is SQVTM and CDR2 is ANQGSEA in the germline V gene. This CDR3 spans 14 amino acids. V was cut by 3 bases and J by 6 bases, with 17 bases left in between. CDR3 in amino acids: CSVEPVNKEAEAFF. The CDR3 DNA sequence: TGCAGCGTTGAGCCCGTAAACAAGGAGGCTGAAGCTTTCTTT.

The rearrangement links TRBV9 to TRBJ1-2; 7 bases fit TRBD1. V dropped 4 bases and J dropped 0; count of bases not matched to a gene: 6. Germline CDR1 and CDR2: SGDLS and YYNGEE. The CDR3 is 15 residues long. The CDR3 bases are TGTGCCAGCAGCATCATGACAGGGCCTAACTATGGCTACACCTTC. Amino acid sequence: CASSIMTGPNYGYTF.

The chain recombines TRBV18 with TRBJ1-1, with 8 positions matching TRBD1. Germline values: CDR1 KGHSH, CDR2 LQKENI. The CDR3 loop spans 15 amino acids. J lost 6 bases, V lost 5 bases, and 11 bases had no gene match. The CDR3 region has the DNA TGTGCCAGCTCAGCCACCCAGGGGGCGGACTCTGAAGCTTTCTTT. It is translated as CASSATQGADSEAFF.

The genes are TRBV12-5 and TRBJ2-7, with D possibly TRBD1 on 5 matching bases. The germline V and J ends were trimmed by 5 bases and 5 bases, with 10 bases remaining between them. CDR3 length: 12 residues. CDR1 LGHNT and CDR2 FRNRAP come from the germline V gene. The CDR3 spells CASGPDSHEQYF. CDR3 nucleotide sequence: TGTGCTAGTGGTCCCGACAGCCACGAGCAGTACTTC.

Only one count was recorded for this clone. This chain connects TRBV27 to TRBJ1-1; D possibly corresponds to TRBD1 (6 bases). CDR3 size: 16 residues. Germline V lookup: CDR1 MNHEY, CDR2 SMNVEV (reference sequence). V was pared by 5 bases and J by 1 base, with 17 bases between. Here the CDR3 DNA reads TGTGCCAGCAGTAGGGAGAGGGGGTATGGGAACACTGAAGCTTTCTTT. Encoded protein: CASSRERGYGNTEAFF.

This chain links TRBV15 with TRBJ2-7; 14 bases match TRBD2. The CDR3 spans 20 residues. V shed 0 bases, J shed 5 bases, and the junction held 15 bases outside the gene matches. The germline V gene encodes CDR1 LNHNV and CDR2 YYDKDF (reference sequence). CDR3 in amino acids: CATSREGGLAGDPVGDEQYF. CDR3 sequence (DNA): TGTGCCACCAGCAGAGAGGGGGGACTAGCGGGAGATCCGGTGGGTGACGAGCAGTACTTC.

This sequence joins TRBV7-6 and TRBJ1-5; 9 bases align to TRBD1. The CDR3 totals 20 residues. Trimming took 0 bases from V and 0 from J; bases not matched to a gene: 12. Germline assignment: CDR1 SGHVS and CDR2 FNYEAQ. The CDR3 nucleotides read TGTGCCAGCAGCTTAGCGAGGGCGGGACAGGGCTACCATAGCAATCAGCCCCAGCATTTT. As protein: CASSLARAGQGYHSNQPQHF.

The chain has TRBV5-1 and TRBJ1-3; 11 bases align to TRBD1. V lost 4 bases and J lost 0; bases outside the gene matches: 6. CDR1 and CDR2 from the germline V gene are SGHRS and YFSETQ. This CDR3 has 17 residues. The CDR3 loop reads CASSPGQGAASGNTIYF. The CDR3 coding sequence is TGCGCCAGCAGCCCCGGACAGGGGGCCGCCTCTGGAAACACCATATATTTT.

In its sample, this clone was seen once. The chain uses TRBV5-1 and TRBJ2-3, with TRBD2 as a possible D gene (6 bases). Germline loops: CDR1 SGHRS, CDR2 YFSETQ. Trimming took 7 bases from V and 2 from J, leaving 8 bases between them. The CDR3 length is 12 residues. CDR3 coding DNA: TGCGCCAGCGCGGGGACCACAGATACGCAGTATTTT. Protein product: CASAGTTDTQYF.

The chain is built from TRBV19 and TRBJ1-4; the match to TRBD1 covers 7 bases. The length of the CDR3 is 16 residues. The germline CDR1 and CDR2 sequences are LNHDA and SQIVND (reference sequence). The J segment lost 5 bases and the V segment lost 1 base, leaving 7 bases of the junction unmatched. CDR3 region: CASSIGDRVPNEKLFF. CDR3 nucleotide sequence: TGTGCCAGTAGTATAGGCGACAGGGTACCGAATGAAAAACTGTTTTTT.

V usage is TRBV15 and J usage is TRBJ1-3, with D possibly matching TRBD1 (5 bases). Germline V gene data show CDR1 as LNHNV and CDR2 as YYDKDF (reference sequence). This CDR3 is 14 amino acids long. Trimming shortened V by 8 bases and J by 1 base, and 12 bases separated the two germline ends. CDR3 in amino acids: CATSPTASGNTIYF. As DNA, the CDR3 is TGTGCCACCTCCCCGACAGCTTCTGGAAACACCATATATTTT.

CDR3 loop: CASSSGGGADIQYF. CDR3 in DNA: TGTGCCAGCAGCTCCGGTGGCGGGGCGGACATTCAGTACTTC. J is TRBJ2-4 and V is TRBV13; weak D call: TRBD2 (6 bases). Trimming shortened V by 4 bases and J by 8 bases, and 15 bases separated the two germline ends. Germline V gene lookup returns CDR1 PRHDT and CDR2 FYEKMQ (reference sequence). The CDR3 is 14 amino acids.

This clone has just one count. V and J are TRBV27 and TRBJ1-2; 7 positions match TRBD1. Trimming removed 4 bases from V and 6 bases from J; junction bases left unmatched: 14. Looked up from germline, CDR1 is MNHEY and CDR2 is SMNVEV (reference sequence). This CDR3 has 16 amino acids. CDR3 DNA: TGTGCCAGCAGTTCAGTCCCTCTTGACAGGGAGAATGGCTACACCTTC. Its protein product is CASSSVPLDRENGYTF.

This clone came up many times. V is TRBV5-1 and J is TRBJ1-2; 9 bases are a match to TRBD1. CDR3 length equals 14 residues. The V and J ends lost 7 bases and 6 bases, in that order; junction bases with no gene match: 10. Germline lookup yields CDR1 SGHRS and CDR2 YFSETQ. In DNA form, the CDR3 reads TGCGCCAGCTCACCCCCGGGACAGGGCAATGGCTACACCTTC. It translates to CASSPPGQGNGYTF.

The CDR3 bases are TGTGCCAGCAGTGCCTTGGGGGGGCTGGTGAATACGCAGTATTTT. This codes for CASSALGGLVNTQYF. The chain links TRBV2 to TRBJ2-3, with D possibly matching TRBD2 (7 bases). The CDR3 has 15 amino acids. The germline V and J ends were trimmed by 4 bases and 7 bases, with 18 bases remaining between them. Germline CDR1 SNHLY, CDR2 FYNNEI.